This entry lists 23 T cell receptor beta chains sequenced from one sample in a study of OX40 agonist ivuxolimab in advanced cancers. Only in-frame clones appear in the TCRdb table, and some are missing; sequencing was by immunoSEQ multiplex PCR. In the table there are roughly 89,000 clones, about 81% of which are singletons. The sample consisted of CD4+ or CD8+ T cells sorted from blood, taken in a trial of the OX40 agonist ivuxolimab. The receptor set was obtained from an adult with an advanced solid tumor such as melanoma, head and neck, liver or kidney cancer.

The CDR3 here is CASSFTGQGSGETQYF. In nucleotides, the CDR3 is TGTGCCAGCAGCTTCACGGGACAGGGGAGTGGAGAGACCCAGTACTTC. The rearrangement links TRBV7-9 to TRBJ2-5, with 10 nucleotides matching TRBD1. CDR1 and CDR2 from the germline V gene are SEHNR and FQNEAQ (reference sequence). The V and J ends lost 3 bases and 4 bases, in that order; junction bases with no gene match: 8. This CDR3 is 16 amino acids long.

Concerning this clone: The same CDR3 also results from other DNA sequences found in this sample. The chain is built from TRBV5-1 and TRBJ2-7; perhaps D is TRBD1 or TRBD2 (5 bases each). V lost 8 bases, J lost 7 bases, and 13 bases lay in between. CDR1 SGHRS and CDR2 YFSETQ come from the germline V gene. CDR3 length: 11 amino acids. DNA for the CDR3: TGCGCCAGTAAAGGGGAGTATGAGCAGTACTTC. The encoded protein is CASKGEYEQYF.

This chain links TRBV16 with TRBJ2-7; perhaps TRBD1 as D (5 bases). Germline V gives CDR1 KGHSY, CDR2 FQNENV. Trimming took 1 base from V and 6 from J, leaving 10 bases between them. The CDR3 length is 13 residues. CDR3 sequence reads: CASSQLRQTEQYF. The CDR3 nucleotides are TGTGCCAGCAGCCAATTACGACAGACCGAGCAGTACTTC.

This sequence joins TRBV7-2 and TRBJ2-5; D is perhaps TRBD1 (6 bases). From germline, CDR1 is SGHTA and CDR2 FQGNSA. Trimming left V 5 bases short and J 5 bases short, with 21 bases between. There are 16 residues in the CDR3. CDR3 nucleotides: TGTGCCAGCAGCCTAACCTTTGGGACATACGGGGAGACCCAGTACTTC. Its translation: CASSLTFGTYGETQYF.

V is TRBV5-5 and J is TRBJ2-2; the match to TRBD1 covers 7 bases. The germline gives CDR1 SGHKS, CDR2 YYEKEE (reference sequence). The CDR3 is 15 residues long. Trimming at V came to 0 bases and at J to 7 bases, leaving 6 bases not matched to a gene. For the CDR3, the DNA is TGTGCCAGCAGCTTGGACAGGGGCCCCCACGGGGAGCTGTTTTTT. It translates to CASSLDRGPHGELFF. Combining the CDR3 with reference TRBV5-5 and TRBJ2-2 gives the whole variable domain DAGVTQSPTHLIKTRGQQVTLRCSPISGHKSVSWYQQVLGQGPQFIFQYYEKEERGRGNFPDRFSARQFPNYSSELNVNALLLGDSALYLCASSLDRGPHGELFFGEGSRLTVL.

A few counts support this clone. The V call is TRBV21-1, the J call TRBJ2-7. TRBV21-1 counts as a pseudogene. There are 10 residues in the CDR3. The CDR3 here is CASGPKYYPW. CDR3 DNA sequence: TGTGCCAGCGGTCCGAAATATTACCCCTGG.

V gene TRBV10-1 combines with J gene TRBJ1-1, with D possibly TRBD1 on 6 matching bases. The CDR3 length is 19 residues. Germline CDR1 and CDR2: WNHNN and SYGVQD (reference sequence). Trimming removed 4 bases at V and 0 bases at J, with 24 bases between. The CDR3 bases are TGCGCCAGCAGTGCCCCTCCCCAGTCAGGGGACTTCCTGAACACTGAAGCTTTCTTT. Translating gives CASSAPPQSGDFLNTEAFF.

This clone was seen a few times. The gene calls are TRBV19 and TRBJ2-1; the D gene is possibly TRBD1 (6 bases). CDR3 length: 15 residues. Per germline, CDR1 LNHDA and CDR2 SQIVND (reference sequence). V was cut by 3 bases and J by 4 bases, with 13 bases left in between. The CDR3 loop reads CASSISRGIYNEQFF. In nucleotides, the CDR3 is TGTGCCAGTAGTATTAGCAGGGGTATTTACAATGAGCAGTTCTTC.

The chain couples TRBV5-1 to TRBJ1-4, with D perhaps TRBD1 (5 bases). The CDR3 consists of 15 residues. Germline assignment: CDR1 SGHRS and CDR2 YFSETQ. Trimming removed 0 bases from V and 3 bases from J, with 9 bases in between. The CDR3 sequence: CASSLGGHPNEKLFF. In nucleotides, the CDR3 is TGCGCCAGCAGCTTGGGAGGACACCCTAATGAAAAACTGTTTTTT.

This chain uses TRBV5-6 with TRBJ2-1, with TRBD1 matching 7 bases. The germline gives CDR1 SGHDT, CDR2 YYEEEE. Trimming took 4 bases from V and 6 from J; bases not matched to a gene: 7. The CDR3 runs to 14 residues. CDR3 nucleotide sequence: TGTGCCAGCAGCCCGGCGACAGGGAGCAATGAGCAGTTCTTC. Translating gives CASSPATGSNEQFF.

The chain links TRBV27 to TRBJ1-1; tentative D call: TRBD1 (6 bases). Germline CDR1 is MNHEY and CDR2 is SMNVEV (reference sequence). V was trimmed by 5 bases and J by 9 bases, leaving 16 bases between them. The CDR3 totals 13 residues. CDR3 in amino acids: CASSRVQGRQAFF. CDR3 coding DNA: TGTGCCAGCAGTCGGGTTCAGGGGCGTCAAGCTTTCTTT.

This chain links TRBV15 with TRBJ2-4; TRBD1 aligns across 10 bases. The CDR3 sequence is 14 residues long. Per the germline V gene, CDR1 is LNHNV and CDR2 is YYDKDF (reference sequence). Trimming took 5 bases from V and 5 from J; bases not matched to a gene: 3. The CDR3: CATSWDRGENIQYF. CDR3 bases: TGTGCCACCAGCTGGGACAGGGGAGAAAACATTCAGTACTTC.

This sequence joins TRBV6-5 and TRBJ1-5; a weak D match, TRBD1 (5 bases). Per the germline V gene, CDR1 is MNHEY and CDR2 is SVGAGI. The CDR3 has 13 amino acids. V was trimmed by 8 bases and J by 0 bases, leaving 8 bases between them. The chain's CDR3 is CASGAYSNQPQHF. The CDR3 DNA follows: TGTGCCAGCGGGGCGTATAGCAATCAGCCCCAGCATTTT.

The J gene is TRBJ2-5, the V gene TRBV9; D might be TRBD1 (7 bases). The CDR3 spans 16 residues. Trimming left V 4 bases short and J 2 bases short, with 18 bases between. CDR1 is SGDLS and CDR2 is YYNGEE in the germline V gene. CDR3: CASSRQAGGIQETQYF. Written as DNA, the CDR3 is TGTGCCAGCAGCCGCCAGGCAGGGGGGATACAAGAGACCCAGTACTTC.

This chain connects TRBV4-1 to TRBJ2-1; D uncertain. CDR3 length: 15 residues. CDR1 is MGHRA and CDR2 is YSYEKL in the germline V gene. V lost 2 bases, J lost 7 bases, and 15 bases lay in between. The CDR3 sequence is CASSQIGALRNEQFF. In DNA, the CDR3 is TGCGCCAGCAGCCAAATAGGAGCCCTTAGGAATGAGCAGTTCTTC.

Concerning this clone: One end of the junction varies from germline; a read error may be responsible. The chain joins TRBV7-7 to TRBJ2-2; D is perhaps TRBD1 (6 bases). The germline CDR1 and CDR2 sequences are SSHAT and FNYEAQ (reference sequence). The CDR3 sequence is 12 residues long. Here the CDR3 reads CASSSTGRELFF. The CDR3 nucleotides read TGTGCTAGCAGCTCAACAGGGCGGGAGCTGTTTTTT.

V is TRBV14 and J is TRBJ2-2; D remains unclear. CDR1 is SGHDN and CDR2 is FVKESK in the germline V gene. The CDR3 is 12 amino acids. V dropped 1 base and J dropped 6 bases, with 3 bases sitting between them. The CDR3 here is CASSQGPGELFF. The CDR3 region has the DNA TGTGCCAGCAGCCAAGGGCCCGGGGAGCTGTTTTTT.

This sequence joins TRBV30 and TRBJ1-1, with 11 bases matching TRBD1. Germline V gene lookup returns CDR1 GTSNPN and CDR2 SVGIG (reference sequence). Losses at the gene ends were 1 base for V and 5 bases for J; bases not matched to a gene: 9. The CDR3 length is 16 residues. The CDR3 spells CAWSGVGTGGRTEAFF. CDR3 DNA sequence: TGTGCCTGGAGTGGAGTCGGGACAGGGGGGCGGACTGAAGCTTTCTTT.

The chain recombines TRBV6-1 with TRBJ2-6; 7 bases line up with TRBD1. CDR1 and CDR2 (germline): MNHNS, SASEGT. This CDR3 is 16 amino acids long. Unmatched junction bases numbered 6, after V lost 4 bases and J lost 3 bases. CDR3 in DNA: TGTGCCAGCAGTGCCACCCAGGGGGTTGGGGCCAACGTCCTGACTTTC. The encoded protein is CASSATQGVGANVLTF.

The gene calls are TRBV14 and TRBJ1-1; no firm D call. Trimming removed 2 bases at V and 4 bases at J, with 8 bases between. Germline CDR1 is SGHDN and CDR2 is FVKESK. The CDR3 spans 13 residues. CDR3 DNA: TGTGCCAGCAGCCAAAGGTGGGCCACTGAAGCTTTCTTT. Residues: CASSQRWATEAFF.

This chain links TRBV28 with TRBJ2-3; 11 positions agree with TRBD2. J gave up 2 bases and V 4 bases, and 2 bases lay outside the gene matches. The CDR3 is 15 residues long. The germline V gene encodes CDR1 MDHEN and CDR2 SYDVKM. The CDR3 region is CASSSGLADTDTQYF. In DNA form, the CDR3 reads TGTGCCAGCAGTTCGGGACTAGCGGACACAGATACGCAGTATTTT.

V gene TRBV4-2 combines with J gene TRBJ1-4; maybe TRBD1 (6 bases). This CDR3 comprises 13 residues. The ends were cut back, 2 bases at V and 11 bases at J, with 12 bases in the middle. Germline V gene data show CDR1 as LGHNA and CDR2 as YNFKEQ. The chain's CDR3 is CASSQQTGEKLFF. CDR3 sequence (DNA): TGTGCCAGCAGCCAACAGACAGGCGAGAAACTGTTTTTT.

The chain is built from TRBV5-4 and TRBJ2-1; a weak D match, TRBD1 (6 bases). The CDR3 is 15 residues long. Trimming removed 0 bases at V and 5 bases at J, with 12 bases between. Per the germline V gene, CDR1 is SGHNT and CDR2 is YYREEE (reference sequence). DNA of the CDR3: TGTGCCAGCAGCTTGGACAGGGCACGACACAATGAGCAGTTCTTC. Translating gives CASSLDRARHNEQFF.